This T cell receptor (beta chain) was obtained from a study of spatial heterogeneity in lung cancer. Study-wide background: In the raw reads, each unique TCR and UMI combination was present more than ten times on average. The study, taken as a whole, reports: Compared with follow-up, resection was when ubiquitous expanded tumor TCRs appeared in blood more.

Details on this clonotype: Its antigen is currently unknown.

Documented time point: sample taken at primary tumor resection. Sequencing of whole RNA from tumor, nontumor lung or frozen PBMC involved no sorting. Trimming took 0 bases from V and 0 from J; bases not matched to a gene: 5. This CDR3 is 18 amino acids long. Germline-derived CDR1 and CDR2 are SGDLS and YYNGEE. Unique molecular identifiers tagged every individual TCR cDNA molecule. TCRdb used MiXCR to reprocess the 5' RACE reads, holding one entry per CDR3 protein. The sample holds 40,000 to 50,000 distinct CDR3 sequences, roughly 13% seen once. Sequences were derived from PBMCs, sampled at surgery. This clonotype originated in a male donor with early-stage non-small cell lung cancer. The V and J genes are TRBV9 and TRBJ1-6, with TRBD1 matching over 8 bases. CDR3 amino acids: CASSVGTGGSSYNSPLHF. As DNA, the CDR3 is TGTGCCAGCAGCGTAGGAACAGGGGGTAGCTCCTATAATTCACCCCTCCACTTT.